These T cell receptor beta chains were read from a single sample in a study of CD8+ T cells in alopecia areata. Repertoires were generated with immunoSEQ multiplex PCR, while TCRdb's copy carries only in-frame clones and drops some. In the table there are over 200,000 clones, 55% to 70% of which are singletons. This material consisted of CD4+ T cells sorted from blood, taken at week 4, from a patient treated with tofacitinib. The receptors derive from a human donor with alopecia areata. Both conserved end residues are part of each CDR3. D genes are given only for firm matches. Only part of the rows carry a size: once, few, many, or a class if the clone is expanded.

CDR3,DNA,D,V,J,size
CASSSGGGANYGYTF,TGTGCCAGCAGCTCCGGTGGGGGCGCTAACTATGGCTACACCTTC,NA,TRBV7-8,TRBJ1-2,NA
CASSLEHSNYGYTF,TGTGCCAGCAGCTTAGAGCACTCAAACTATGGCTACACCTTC,NA,TRBV11-2,TRBJ1-2,NA
CASSQPRQGSGGYTF,TGCGCCAGCAGCCAACCACGACAGGGAAGTGGCGGCTACACCTTC,TRBD1,TRBV4-1,TRBJ1-2,NA
CASSADRGGSPLHF,TGTGCCAGCAGTGCAGACAGGGGTGGTTCACCCCTCCACTTT,TRBD1,TRBV28,TRBJ1-6,NA
CASSPPISGAGDTQYF,TGTGCCAGCTCACCACCGATCTCCGGAGCGGGGGATACGCAGTATTTT,TRBD2,TRBV18,TRBJ2-3,NA
CASSMGRPEETQYF,TGCGCCAGCAGCATGGGACGTCCAGAAGAGACCCAGTACTTC,NA,TRBV5-1,TRBJ2-5,NA
CASSPGTSGETQYF,TGCGCCAGCAGCCCTGGGACTAGCGGCGAGACCCAGTACTTC,TRBD2,TRBV5-1,TRBJ2-5,NA
CASSFGTGITDTQYF,TGTGCCAGCAGCTTCGGCACAGGGATCACAGATACGCAGTATTTT,NA,TRBV7-9,TRBJ2-3,NA
CASSPRTGNYGYTF,TGTGCCAGCAGTCCCCGGACAGGGAACTATGGCTACACCTTC,TRBD1,TRBV27,TRBJ1-2,NA
CSVAQSGAGEAFF,TGCAGCGTCGCCCAATCCGGCGCGGGTGAAGCTTTCTTT,NA,TRBV29-1,TRBJ1-1,NA
CASGEALAGYTF,TGCGCCAGCGGAGAAGCGCTCGCTGGCTACACCTTC,NA,TRBV5-1,TRBJ1-2,few
CASSSMGQGSPLHF,TGTGCCAGCAGCTCGATGGGACAAGGATCACCCCTCCACTTT,NA,TRBV11-2,TRBJ1-6,NA
CASGHAAINQPQHF,TGTGCCAGTGGCCATGCCGCGATAAATCAGCCCCAGCATTTT,NA,TRBV6-1,TRBJ1-5,NA
CASSEGANSPLHF,TGTGCCAGCAGTGAAGGCGCGAATTCACCCCTCCACTTT,NA,TRBV25-1,TRBJ1-6,NA
CSVMGPRAYGYTF,TGCAGCGTCATGGGACCTCGGGCCTATGGCTACACCTTC,NA,TRBV29-1,TRBJ1-2,few
CASGQYQETQYF,TGTGCCAGTGGACAGTACCAAGAGACCCAGTACTTC,NA,TRBV11-2,TRBJ2-5,few
CASSQDRGTKGAYEQYF,TGCGCCAGCAGCCAAGACCGGGGGACCAAAGGGGCCTACGAGCAGTACTTC,NA,TRBV4-3,TRBJ2-7,once
CASRRANYGYTF,TGTGCCAGTAGACGGGCTAACTATGGCTACACCTTC,NA,TRBV19,TRBJ1-2,NA
CAWSGAGTEAFF,TGTGCCTGGAGTGGGGCCGGAACTGAAGCTTTCTTT,NA,TRBV30,TRBJ1-1,few
CSARAGQRLHF,TGCAGTGCCAGGGCGGGACAGCGGCTCCACTTT,TRBD1,TRBV20-1,TRBJ1-6,NA